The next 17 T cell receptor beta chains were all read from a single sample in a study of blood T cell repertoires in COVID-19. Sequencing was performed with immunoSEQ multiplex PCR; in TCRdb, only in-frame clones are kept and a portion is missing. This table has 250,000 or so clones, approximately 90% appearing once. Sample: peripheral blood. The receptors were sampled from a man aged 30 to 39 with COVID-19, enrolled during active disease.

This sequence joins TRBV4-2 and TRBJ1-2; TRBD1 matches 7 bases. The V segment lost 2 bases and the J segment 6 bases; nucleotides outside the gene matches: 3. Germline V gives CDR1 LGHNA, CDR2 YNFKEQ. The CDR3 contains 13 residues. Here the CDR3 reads CASSQRTGDGYTF. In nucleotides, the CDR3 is TGTGCCAGCAGCCAACGCACAGGGGATGGCTACACCTTC.

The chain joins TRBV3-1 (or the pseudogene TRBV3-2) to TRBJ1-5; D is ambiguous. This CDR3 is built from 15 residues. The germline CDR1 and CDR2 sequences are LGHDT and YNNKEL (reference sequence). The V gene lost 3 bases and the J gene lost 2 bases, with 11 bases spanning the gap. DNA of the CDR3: TGTGCCAGCAGCCAGGGGAGGCTGGGCAATCAGCCCCAGCATTTT. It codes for CASSQGRLGNQPQHF.

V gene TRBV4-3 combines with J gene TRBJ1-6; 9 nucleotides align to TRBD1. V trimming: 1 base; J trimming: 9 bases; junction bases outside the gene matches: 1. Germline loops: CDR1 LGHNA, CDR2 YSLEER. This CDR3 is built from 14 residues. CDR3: CASSQGDRVSPLHF. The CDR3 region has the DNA TGCGCCAGCAGCCAAGGGGACAGGGTTTCACCCCTCCACTTT.

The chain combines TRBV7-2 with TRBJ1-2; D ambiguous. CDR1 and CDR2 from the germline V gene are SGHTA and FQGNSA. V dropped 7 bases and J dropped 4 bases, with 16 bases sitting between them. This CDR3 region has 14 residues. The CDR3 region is CASNSRYAPYGYTF. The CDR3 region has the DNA TGTGCCAGCAACAGCCGATATGCCCCCTATGGCTACACCTTC.

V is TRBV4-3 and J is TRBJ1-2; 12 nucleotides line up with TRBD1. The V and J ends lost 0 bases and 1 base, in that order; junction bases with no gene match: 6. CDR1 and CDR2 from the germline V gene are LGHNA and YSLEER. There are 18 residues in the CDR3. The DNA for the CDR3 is TGCGCCAGCAGCCAAGACCCGGGACAGGGGGCTCATAACTATGGCTACACCTTC. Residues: CASSQDPGQGAHNYGYTF.

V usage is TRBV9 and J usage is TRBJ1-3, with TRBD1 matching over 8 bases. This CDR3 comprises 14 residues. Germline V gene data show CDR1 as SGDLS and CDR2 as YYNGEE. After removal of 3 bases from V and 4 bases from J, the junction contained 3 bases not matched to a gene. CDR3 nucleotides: TGTGCCAGCAGCGCGACAGGGGCCGGAAACACCATATATTTT. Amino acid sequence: CASSATGAGNTIYF. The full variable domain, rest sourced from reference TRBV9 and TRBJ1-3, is DSGVTQTPKHLITATGQRVTLRCSPRSGDLSVYWYQQSLDQGLQFLIQYYNGEERAKGNILERFSAQQFPDLHSELNLSSLELGDSALYFCASSATGAGNTIYFGEGSWLTVV.

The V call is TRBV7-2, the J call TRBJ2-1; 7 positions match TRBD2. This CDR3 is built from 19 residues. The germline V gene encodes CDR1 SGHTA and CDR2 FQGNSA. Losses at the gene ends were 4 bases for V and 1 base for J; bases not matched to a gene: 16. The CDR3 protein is CASSYPRSRSGDSYNEQFF. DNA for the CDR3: TGTGCCAGCAGCTACCCCCGGAGCCGGAGCGGGGATTCCTACAATGAGCAGTTCTTC.

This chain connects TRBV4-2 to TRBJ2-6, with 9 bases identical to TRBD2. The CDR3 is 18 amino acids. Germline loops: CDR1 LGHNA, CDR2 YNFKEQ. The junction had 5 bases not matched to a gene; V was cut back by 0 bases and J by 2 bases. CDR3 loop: CASSQDYSGSAGANVLTF. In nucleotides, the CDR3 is TGTGCCAGCAGCCAAGATTATAGCGGGAGTGCTGGGGCCAACGTCCTGACTTTC.

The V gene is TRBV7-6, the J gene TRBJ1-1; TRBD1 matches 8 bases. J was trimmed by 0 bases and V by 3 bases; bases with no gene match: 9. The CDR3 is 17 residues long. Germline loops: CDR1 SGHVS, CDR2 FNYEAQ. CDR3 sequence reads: CASSFQQGGVMNTEAFF. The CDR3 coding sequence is TGTGCCAGCAGCTTTCAACAGGGGGGGGTCATGAACACTGAAGCTTTCTTT.

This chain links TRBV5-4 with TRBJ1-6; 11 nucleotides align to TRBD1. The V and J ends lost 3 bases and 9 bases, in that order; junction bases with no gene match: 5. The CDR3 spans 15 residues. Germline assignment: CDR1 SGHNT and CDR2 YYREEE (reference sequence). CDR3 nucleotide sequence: TGTGCCAGCAGCTCATCCGGGACAGGGGGTTCACCCCTCCACTTT. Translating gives CASSSSGTGGSPLHF.

The CDR3 protein is CATSDLGGPNEQFF. CDR3 nucleotides: TGTGCCACCAGTGATTTGGGGGGCCCGAATGAGCAGTTCTTC. The genes are TRBV24-1 and TRBJ2-1; maybe TRBD1 (6 bases). There are 14 residues in the CDR3. V was clipped by 0 bases and J by 7 bases, with 9 bases between them. Germline loops: CDR1 KGHDR, CDR2 SFDVKD.

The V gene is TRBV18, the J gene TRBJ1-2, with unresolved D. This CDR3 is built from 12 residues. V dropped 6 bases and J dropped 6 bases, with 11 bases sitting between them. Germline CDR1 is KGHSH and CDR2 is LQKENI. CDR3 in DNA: TGTGCCAGCTCGCCCACGGCGGATGGCTACACCTTC. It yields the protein CASSPTADGYTF.

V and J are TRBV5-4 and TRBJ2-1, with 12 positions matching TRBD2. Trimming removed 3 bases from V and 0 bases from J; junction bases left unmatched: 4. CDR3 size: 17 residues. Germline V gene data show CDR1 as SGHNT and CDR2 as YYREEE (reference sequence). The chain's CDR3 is CASSSGTSGLSYNEQFF. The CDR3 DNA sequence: TGTGCCAGCAGCTCCGGGACTAGCGGGCTCTCCTACAATGAGCAGTTCTTC.

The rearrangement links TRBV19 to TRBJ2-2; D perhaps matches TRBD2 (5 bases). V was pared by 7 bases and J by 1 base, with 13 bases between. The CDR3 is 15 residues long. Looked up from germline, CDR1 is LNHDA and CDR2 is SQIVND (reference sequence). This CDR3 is CASTPPGWNTGELFF. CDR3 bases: TGTGCCAGTACCCCCCCGGGGTGGAACACCGGGGAGCTGTTTTTT.

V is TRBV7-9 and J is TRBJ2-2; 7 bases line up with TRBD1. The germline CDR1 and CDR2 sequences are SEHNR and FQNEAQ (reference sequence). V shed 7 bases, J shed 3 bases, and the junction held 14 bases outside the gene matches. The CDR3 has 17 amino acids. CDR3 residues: CASTPEGRGPYTGELFF. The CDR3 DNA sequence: TGTGCCAGCACCCCTGAGGGAAGGGGGCCCTACACCGGGGAGCTGTTTTTT.

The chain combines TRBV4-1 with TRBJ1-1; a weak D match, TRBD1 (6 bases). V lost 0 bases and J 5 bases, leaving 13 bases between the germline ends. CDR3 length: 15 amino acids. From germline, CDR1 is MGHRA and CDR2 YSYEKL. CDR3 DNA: TGCGCCAGCAGCCAAGATCATCCAGGGGTTACTGAAGCTTTCTTT. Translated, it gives CASSQDHPGVTEAFF.

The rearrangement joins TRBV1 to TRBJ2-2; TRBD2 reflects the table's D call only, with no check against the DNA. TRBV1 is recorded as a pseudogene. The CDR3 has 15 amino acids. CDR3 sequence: CTSSQDLAGTGELFF. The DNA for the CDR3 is TGCACCAGCAGCCAAGATCTAGCGGGGACCGGGGAGCTGTTTTTT.